Presented here are 27 T cell receptor beta chains from one specimen sequenced in a study of patients and donors after allogeneic stem cell transplantation. From the RT-PCR reads, TCRdb called clonotypes with MiXCR, one entry per CDR3 protein. The sample includes about 400,000 distinct CDR3 sequences, approximately 16% of them seen just once. Sequencing was carried out using blood, either unsorted or a sorted T cell fraction (not recorded which). The receptor source for this set is a human donor who was either an allogeneic HSCT recipient or a stem cell or donor lymphocyte infusion donor (not recorded which). It is not recorded whose cells these are; they may come from a transplant donor.

In this sample, this clonotype turned up many times. The V call is TRBV11-2, the J call TRBJ2-1; D is ambiguous. Deletions cut 5 bases from V and 0 bases from J, with 14 bases between. CDR1 is SGHAT and CDR2 is FQNNGV in the germline V gene. CDR3 length equals 16 residues. CDR3: CASSPRFRTSYNEQFF. CDR3 coding DNA: TGTGCCAGCAGCCCCCGCTTTAGGACCTCCTACAATGAGCAGTTCTTC.

This chain links TRBV20-1 with TRBJ2-1; TRBD2 matches at 9 bases. V lost 3 bases, J lost 7 bases, and 16 bases stayed unmatched. Germline values: CDR1 DFQATT, CDR2 SNEGSKA (reference sequence). The CDR3 sequence is 17 residues long. The CDR3 loop reads CSARQTLSGSKLNEQFF. CDR3 DNA sequence: TGCAGTGCTAGGCAAACCCTTAGCGGGAGTAAATTGAATGAGCAGTTCTTC.

This clonotype was counted many times. The chain uses TRBV18 and TRBJ1-2; D is undetermined. In germline, CDR1 is KGHSH, CDR2 LQKENI. The CDR3 loop spans 13 amino acids. V shed 1 base and J shed 7 bases, with 10 bases lying between them. CDR3 protein: CASSPRRGTGYTF. The CDR3, as DNA: TGTGCCAGCTCACCACGTCGGGGTACTGGCTACACCTTC. The full variable domain, rest sourced from reference TRBV18 and TRBJ1-2, is NAGVMQNPRHLVRRRGQEARLRCSPMKGHSHVYWYRQLPEEGLKFMVYLQKENIIDESGMPKERFSAEFPKEGPSILRIQQVVRGDSAAYFCASSPRRGTGYTFGSGTRLTVV.

The J gene is TRBJ1-1, the V gene TRBV7-9; D is uncertain. Looked up from germline, CDR1 is SEHNR and CDR2 is FQNEAQ (reference sequence). V lost 6 bases and J lost 7, with 9 bases in between. This CDR3 has 11 amino acids. The chain's CDR3 is CASREGLEAFF. The CDR3 nucleotides are TGTGCCAGCAGGGAAGGGCTTGAAGCTTTCTTT.

V usage is TRBV6-1 and J usage is TRBJ2-7; 8 nucleotides align to TRBD1. The CDR3 has 13 amino acids. Germline trimming cut 7 bases from V and 4 bases from J; bases unmatched to any gene: 6. Germline V CDR1 and CDR2: MNHNS, SASEGT. Here the CDR3 reads CASKTGGRYEQYF. In nucleotides, the CDR3 is TGTGCCAGCAAAACAGGGGGTAGATACGAGCAGTACTTC.

The chain uses TRBV27 and TRBJ1-1; D remains ambiguous. The CDR3 totals 13 residues. V shed 5 bases and J shed 6 bases, with 13 bases lying between them. The germline gives CDR1 MNHEY, CDR2 SMNVEV (reference sequence). For the CDR3, the DNA is TGTGCCAGCAGTCTTCAAGGTAACGCTGAAGCTTTCTTT. Translating gives CASSLQGNAEAFF.

This clonotype was counted only a few times. The chain uses TRBV12-3 or TRBV12-4 and TRBJ1-5; D is uncertain. CDR3 length: 12 residues. V was pared by 5 bases and J by 6 bases, with 8 bases between. The CDR3 sequence is CASSMDPQPQHF. CDR3 nucleotides: TGTGCCAGCAGTATGGACCCTCAGCCCCAGCATTTT.

The chain's CDR3 is CASSQVLPGTYGYTF. The DNA of the CDR3 is TGCGCCAGCAGCCAAGTTTTACCAGGGACCTATGGCTACACCTTC. This chain joins TRBV4-1 and TRBJ1-2; TRBD1 is a possible D gene (5 bases). V lost 1 base and J 4 bases, leaving 13 bases between the germline ends. The CDR3 loop spans 15 amino acids. Germline assignment: CDR1 MGHRA and CDR2 YSYEKL.

This clonotype showed up many times. The chain uses TRBV5-1 and TRBJ2-1, with D possibly being TRBD1 or TRBD2 (5 bases each). The ends were cut back, 4 bases at V and 0 bases at J, with 11 bases in the middle. The CDR3 consists of 15 residues. CDR1 and CDR2 from the germline V gene are SGHRS and YFSETQ. The CDR3 here is CASSRDVSSYNEQFF. The CDR3 region has the DNA TGCGCCAGCAGCCGGGACGTTAGCTCCTACAATGAGCAGTTCTTC.

This chain connects TRBV12-3 or TRBV12-4 to TRBJ2-3; possibly TRBD2 for D (5 bases). The V and J ends lost 3 bases and 1 base respectively, with 8 bases between them. The CDR3 contains 14 residues. In DNA, the CDR3 is TGTGCCAGCAGTTTCTTGCGGGGCACAGATACGCAGTATTTT. Amino acid sequence: CASSFLRGTDTQYF.

V usage is TRBV20-1 and J usage is TRBJ2-5; D is perhaps TRBD1 (6 bases). Germline V gene sequence: CDR1 DFQATT, CDR2 SNEGSKA (reference sequence). Trimming pared 2 bases from V and 5 bases from J, leaving 12 bases between. This CDR3 region has 13 residues. CDR3 nucleotides: TGCAGTGCTAGAACTGGGGGCGTGGAGACCCAGTACTTC. Translation: CSARTGGVETQYF.

This clonotype was found a few times. The chain carries TRBV9 and TRBJ1-2, with TRBD1 matching 7 bases. Per germline, CDR1 SGDLS and CDR2 YYNGEE. V was clipped by 4 bases and J by 4 bases; unmatched bases: 4. The CDR3 contains 13 residues. CDR3 DNA sequence: TGTGCCAGCAGCACCGACAGGGTCTATGGCTACACCTTC. This translates into CASSTDRVYGYTF.

This clonotype was observed a handful of times. CDR3 coding DNA: TGCAGTGCTAGAGTGTCAGGGGGCAATCAGCCCCAGCATTTT. Translation: CSARVSGGNQPQHF. The V and J genes are TRBV20-1 and TRBJ1-5, with D possibly being TRBD1 (6 bases). Germline V gives CDR1 DFQATT, CDR2 SNEGSKA (reference sequence). There are 14 residues in the CDR3. The V end lost 1 base, the J end lost 2 bases, and 9 bases lay between the germline ends.

The V call is TRBV5-5, the J call TRBJ2-5; no clear D. Trimming left V 4 bases short and J 2 bases short, with 9 bases between. The CDR3 loop spans 13 amino acids. Germline V CDR1 and CDR2: SGHKS, YYEKEE (reference sequence). The CDR3 DNA follows: TGTGCCAGCAGCCCGCCTCGACAAGAGACCCAGTACTTC. Amino acids: CASSPPRQETQYF. The variable domain in full, completed from reference TRBV5-5 and TRBJ2-5, reads DAGVTQSPTHLIKTRGQQVTLRCSPISGHKSVSWYQQVLGQGPQFIFQYYEKEERGRGNFPDRFSARQFPNYSSELNVNALLLGDSALYLCASSPPRQETQYFGPGTRLLVL.

This clonotype was found a few times. The chain uses TRBV20-1 and TRBJ1-2; D might be TRBD1 (5 bases). Trimming took 5 bases from V and 2 from J, leaving 9 bases between them. CDR3 length: 12 amino acids. Germline V CDR1 and CDR2: DFQATT, SNEGSKA (reference sequence). The CDR3 sequence is CSAGTLNYGYTF. The CDR3 DNA sequence: TGCAGTGCTGGGACTTTGAACTATGGCTACACCTTC.

This clonotype turned up a few times. The V call is TRBV6-5, the J call TRBJ2-7, with 7 bases fitting TRBD2. Unmatched junction bases numbered 2, after V lost 0 bases and J lost 0 bases. Germline assignment: CDR1 MNHEY and CDR2 SVGAGI. The CDR3 spans 15 residues. The CDR3 protein is CASSYSAGSSYEQYF. The CDR3 DNA sequence: TGTGCCAGCAGTTACTCAGCGGGAAGCTCCTACGAGCAGTACTTC.

The table lists this clonotype with a few counts. The V gene is TRBV9, the J gene TRBJ1-1, with a tentative D call TRBD1 (5 bases). From germline, CDR1 is SGDLS and CDR2 YYNGEE. CDR3 length: 13 residues. Trimming pared 0 bases from V and 5 bases from J, leaving 8 bases between. The CDR3 nucleotides are TGTGCCAGCAGCGTAGACGGGGGGACTGAAGCTTTCTTT. Translating it yields CASSVDGGTEAFF.

In its sample, this clonotype was seen a few times. The chain joins TRBV7-8 to TRBJ2-7; 10 bases are a match to TRBD2. Unmatched junction bases numbered 9, after V lost 5 bases and J lost 5 bases. Germline CDR1 reads SGHVS; CDR2 reads FQNEAQ. The CDR3 extends over 15 amino acids. CDR3 nucleotide sequence: TGTGCCAGCAGCCCGTCCGGGACTAGCGCACACGAGCAGTACTTC. This codes for CASSPSGTSAHEQYF. Using reference TRBV7-8 and TRBJ2-7 for the parts outside the CDR3, the full variable domain is GAGVSQSPRYKVAKRGQDVALRCDPISGHVSLFWYQQALGQGPEFLTYFQNEAQLDKSGLPSDRFFAERPEGSVSTLKIQRTQQEDSAVYLCASSPSGTSAHEQYFGPGTRLTVT.

In its sample, this clonotype was seen a few times. The rearrangement joins TRBV12-5 to TRBJ1-1, with D unclear. The germline gives CDR1 LGHNT, CDR2 FRNRAP. V lost 1 base to trimming and J lost 1 base, with 13 bases between them. The CDR3 spans 16 residues. The CDR3 DNA is TGTGCTAGTGGTTTGGCTGAACGGACGGGGAACACTGAAGCTTTCTTT. Its protein is CASGLAERTGNTEAFF.

The chain has TRBV20-1 and TRBJ2-7; tentatively, D is TRBD2 (6 bases). Trimming stripped 5 bases from V and 0 bases from J, with 14 bases between. The germline V gene encodes CDR1 DFQATT and CDR2 SNEGSKA (reference sequence). The CDR3 sequence is 14 residues long. The CDR3 is CSALAASSSYEQYF. CDR3 DNA: TGCAGTGCTTTAGCGGCGAGCAGCTCCTACGAGCAGTACTTC.

The table lists this clonotype with a few counts. This chain uses TRBV4-1 with TRBJ2-5, with 14 bases that match TRBD2. CDR3 length equals 16 residues. From germline, CDR1 is MGHRA and CDR2 YSYEKL. The J segment lost 5 bases and the V segment lost 4 bases, leaving 6 bases of the junction unmatched. In nucleotides, the CDR3 is TGCGCCAGCAGCCCCGGGACTAGCGGGGGATATGAGACCCAGTACTTC. Its protein is CASSPGTSGGYETQYF.

The chain carries TRBV7-6 and TRBJ1-5, with D unresolved. The CDR3 has 15 amino acids. V was clipped by 1 base and J by 3 bases, with 10 bases between them. Per germline, CDR1 SGHVS and CDR2 FNYEAQ. CDR3 sequence (DNA): TGTGCCAGCAGCTTAGGCCCAGCACACAATCAGCCCCAGCATTTT. Its protein product is CASSLGPAHNQPQHF.

This clonotype was seen a handful of times. The V and J genes are TRBV7-9 and TRBJ1-1; D gene ambiguous. Per germline, CDR1 SEHNR and CDR2 FQNEAQ (reference sequence). V was clipped by 7 bases and J by 0 bases, with 15 bases between them. This CDR3 has 15 residues. CDR3 in amino acids: CASIGFSRMNTEAFF. The DNA for the CDR3 is TGTGCCAGCATCGGGTTTTCTCGGATGAACACTGAAGCTTTCTTT.

The V call is TRBV12-3 or TRBV12-4, the J call TRBJ2-1, with 8 bases lining up with TRBD2. The length of the CDR3 is 15 residues. Trimming took 5 bases from V and 3 from J; bases not matched to a gene: 6. The CDR3 DNA reads as TGTGCCAGCAGTCCGGGACTAGTCCTCTACAATGAGCAGTTCTTC. This translates into CASSPGLVLYNEQFF.

The J gene is TRBJ2-1, the V gene TRBV6-1; D ambiguous. The ends were cut back, 5 bases at V and 5 bases at J, with 19 bases in the middle. The CDR3 contains 16 residues. Germline CDR1 and CDR2: MNHNS and SASEGT. CDR3 residues: CASSPLRSFSHNEQFF. The CDR3 DNA sequence: TGTGCCAGCAGTCCCCTAAGATCGTTTTCTCACAATGAGCAGTTCTTC.

The chain links TRBV12-3 or TRBV12-4 to TRBJ2-3, with 12 bases that match TRBD2. The CDR3 loop spans 14 amino acids. The ends lost 8 bases at V and 8 bases at J; junction bases unmatched: 8. In DNA, the CDR3 is TGTGCCAGCTGGGGACTAGCGGGTGCAGCTACGCAGTATTTT. Protein: CASWGLAGAATQYF.

The rearrangement joins TRBV28 to TRBJ1-5, with D hard to call. In germline, CDR1 is MDHEN, CDR2 SYDVKM. Between the trimmed V and J ends, which lost 8 bases and 0 bases, there was a span of 8 bases. The CDR3 consists of 13 residues. The CDR3 loop is CASGGISNQPQHF. The DNA for the CDR3 is TGTGCCAGCGGCGGGATTAGCAATCAGCCCCAGCATTTT.